The present entry profiles one TCR beta chain with its context. The antigen is undetermined. Deep-level running was used for the assay. Repertoires were generated with immunoSEQ multiplex PCR, while TCRdb's copy carries only in-frame clones and drops some. The table has 2 million to 2.5 million clones, 93% seen once. This record comes from a study of shared clonotypes between healthy human individuals. Overall study results and limits: Naive subsets usually exceeded memory subsets in estimated richness.

The CDR3 runs 13 residues. Looked up from germline, CDR1 is MDHEN and CDR2 is SYDVKM. The trim removed 5 bases at V and 6 bases at J, leaving 2 bases unmatched. This clonotype was sampled from a man aged 18 to 29 in good health. Some clones in this sample may be carry-over from other donors' samples. This chain connects TRBV28 to TRBJ2-7; 12 nucleotides match TRBD2. Sequencing used naive CD4+ T cells from PBMCs. Subset meaning: CD45RA+ positively selected. CDR3 sequence: CASSRLAGVEQYF. Written as DNA, the CDR3 is TGTGCCAGCAGTAGACTAGCGGGAGTCGAGCAGTACTTC.